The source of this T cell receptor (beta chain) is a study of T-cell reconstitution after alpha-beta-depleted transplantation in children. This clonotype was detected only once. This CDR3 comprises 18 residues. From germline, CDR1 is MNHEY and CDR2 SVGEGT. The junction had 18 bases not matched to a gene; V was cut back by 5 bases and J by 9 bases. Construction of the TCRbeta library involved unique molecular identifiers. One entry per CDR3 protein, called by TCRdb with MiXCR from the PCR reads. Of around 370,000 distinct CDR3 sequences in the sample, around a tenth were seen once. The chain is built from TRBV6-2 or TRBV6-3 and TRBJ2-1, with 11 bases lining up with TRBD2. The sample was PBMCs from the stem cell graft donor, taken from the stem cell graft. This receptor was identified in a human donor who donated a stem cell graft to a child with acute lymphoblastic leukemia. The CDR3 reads CASSRRLAGGPNPGEQFF. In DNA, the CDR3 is TGTGCCAGCAGTCGGCGGCTAGCGGGAGGCCCCAACCCGGGTGAGCAGTTCTTC.